The 10 T cell receptor beta chains in this list originate from one sample, sequenced in a study of cytomegalovirus exposure and HLA in healthy donors. Use of 60 Vbeta and 13 Jbeta primers characterized the PCR. Assay used: immunoSEQ multiplex PCR; TCRdb lists only in-frame clones, some missing. Among about 140,000 clones listed, 77% were seen once. Sequencing was performed on PBMCs. All receptors come from a man aged 25 to 45 in good health and CMV-seronegative.

This chain uses TRBV6-5 with TRBJ2-5; D is undetermined. Judging by the DNA end, TRBJ2-7 fits better; the J call may be wrong. Per the germline V gene, CDR1 is MNHEY and CDR2 is SVGAGI. The CDR3 runs 13 residues. CDR3 in amino acids: CASRSLTRYEQYF. CDR3 DNA sequence: TGTGCCAGCAGATCTCTGACACGCTACGAGCAGTACTTC.

The rearrangement uses TRBV5-1 and TRBJ1-1; 8 bases are a match to TRBD1. CDR3 size: 13 residues. Trimming at V came to 5 bases and at J to 4 bases, leaving 4 bases not matched to a gene. The germline CDR1 and CDR2 sequences are SGHRS and YFSETQ. The CDR3 loop reads CASRFQGATEAFF. CDR3 nucleotides: TGCGCCAGCAGATTCCAGGGGGCCACTGAAGCTTTCTTT. The variable domain in full, completed from reference TRBV5-1 and TRBJ1-1, reads KAGVTQTPRYLIKTRGQQVTLSCSPISGHRSVSWYQQTPGQGLQFLFEYFSETQRNKGNFPGRFSGRQFSNSRSEMNVSTLELGDSALYLCASRFQGATEAFFGQGTRLTVV.

This clone turned up a few times. The chain uses TRBV28 and TRBJ1-5, with TRBD1 matching over 8 bases. The germline V gene has CDR1 MDHEN and CDR2 SYDVKM. The CDR3 covers 15 residues. V gave up 3 bases and J gave up 5 bases; unmatched junction bases: 6. The CDR3 coding sequence is TGTGCCAGCAGTTTGCGGACAGGGATGGATCAGCCCCAGCATTTT. Amino acid sequence: CASSLRTGMDQPQHF.

The chain carries TRBV7-2 and TRBJ1-5; D not certain. The germline CDR1 and CDR2 sequences are SGHTA and FQGNSA. V gave up 3 bases and J gave up 2 bases, with 8 bases separating them. This CDR3 comprises 14 residues. CDR3 DNA sequence: TGTGCCAGCAGCTTTTTTTCAGGCAATCAGCCCCAGCATTTT. It yields the protein CASSFFSGNQPQHF.

The chain carries TRBV19 and TRBJ1-2, with D tentatively TRBD1 (6 bases). CDR3 length equals 16 residues. V dropped 5 bases and J dropped 6 bases, with 22 bases sitting between them. Germline-derived CDR1 and CDR2 are LNHDA and SQIVND (reference sequence). CDR3 in amino acids: CASSSWGVQGTDGYTF. The CDR3 DNA follows: TGTGCCAGTAGTTCCTGGGGCGTACAGGGTACGGATGGCTACACCTTC.

This clone occurred once. The chain recombines TRBV19 with TRBJ1-2; D is uncertain. V lost 10 bases to trimming and J lost 9 bases, with 15 bases between them. Germline V lookup: CDR1 LNHDA, CDR2 SQIVND (reference sequence). This CDR3 is built from 11 residues. The CDR3 protein is CATFISSSYTF. The CDR3 DNA follows: TGTGCCACCTTCATCTCTAGCAGCTACACCTTC. Full variable domain (rest looked up from reference TRBV19 and TRBJ1-2): DGGITQSPKYLFRKEGQNVTLSCEQNLNHDAMYWYRQDPGQGLRLIYYSQIVNDFQKGDIAEGYSVSREKKESFPLTVTSAQKNPTAFYLCATFISSSYTFGSGTRLTVV.

The rearrangement joins TRBV6-1 to TRBJ1-2; 8 bases are shared with TRBD1. Unmatched junction bases numbered 1, after V lost 2 bases and J lost 2 bases. Germline V gives CDR1 MNHNS, CDR2 SASEGT. The CDR3 extends over 14 amino acids. The CDR3 coding sequence is TGTGCCAGCAGTGAAAGGACAGGGAACTATGGCTACACCTTC. This codes for CASSERTGNYGYTF.

The chain joins TRBV6-1 to TRBJ1-2; perhaps TRBD1 as D (5 bases). The CDR3 covers 18 residues. Deletions cut 3 bases from V and 4 bases from J, with 24 bases between. Per the germline V gene, CDR1 is MNHNS and CDR2 is SASEGT. CDR3 loop: CASSESIPSAGRGYGYTF. The CDR3, as DNA: TGTGCCAGCAGTGAGTCCATCCCCAGTGCAGGGAGGGGCTATGGCTACACCTTC.

V is TRBV6-1 and J is TRBJ2-1; TRBD2 matches at 11 bases. V trimming: 4 bases; J trimming: 7 bases; junction bases outside the gene matches: 9. The germline V gene encodes CDR1 MNHNS and CDR2 SASEGT. The CDR3 consists of 16 residues. The CDR3 coding sequence is TGTGCCAGCAGTGGACGCACTAGCGGGAGCCGGAATGAGCAGTTCTTC. Encoded protein: CASSGRTSGSRNEQFF.

V is TRBV4-1 and J is TRBJ2-3; 8 bases line up with TRBD2. Losses at the gene ends were 2 bases for V and 3 bases for J; bases not matched to a gene: 7. The CDR3 runs to 16 residues. Looked up from germline, CDR1 is MGHRA and CDR2 is YSYEKL. The CDR3: CASSQSLAEGTDTQYF. DNA of the CDR3: TGCGCCAGCAGCCAATCACTAGCGGAGGGGACAGATACGCAGTATTTT.